This TCR beta chain was documented in a study of T cell responses to AZD1222 COVID-19 vaccine. The CDR3 is 16 amino acids. Trimming took 6 bases from V and 8 from J, leaving 23 bases between them. The germline CDR1 and CDR2 sequences are MDHEN and SYDVKM. The table came from immunoSEQ multiplex PCR; TCRdb's copy has only in-frame clones and leaves some out. Of about 200,000 clones listed, 85% to 90% were seen once; the top ten hold approximately 8%. This receptor was obtained from an adult in good health. The chain has TRBV28 and TRBJ2-1, with D perhaps matching TRBD1 or TRBD2 (5 bases each). The sequenced sample was peripheral blood, obtained on day 0 of AZD1222 vaccination. The CDR3 region is CASSHRQGVRGDEQFF. The CDR3 bases are TGTGCCAGCAGCCATAGACAAGGGGTCCGGGGCGATGAGCAGTTCTTC.